This T cell receptor beta chain was captured in a study of T-cell reconstitution after alpha-beta-depleted transplantation in children. Whole-study findings and limits: From surviving recipient T cells and thymic progenitors came the high day-60 TCRbeta diversity observed in some patients.

Unique molecular identifiers tagged the TCRbeta library. TCRdb redid the calling of the PCR reads with MiXCR, one entry per CDR3 protein. The sample has 600,000 to 800,000 distinct CDR3 sequences, about an eighth seen once; the top ten hold about 0.77%. The CDR3 runs 14 residues. Trimming stripped 6 bases from V and 8 bases from J, with 17 bases between. This clonotype was observed a handful of times. Its antigen is unidentified. The sequence came from a girl aged 2-15 years with congenital amegakaryocytic thrombocytopenia, due to receive a stem cell transplant. This rearrangement joins TRBV12-3 or TRBV12-4 to TRBJ2-1, with D possibly TRBD1 on 6 matching bases. The material sequenced was PBMCs, taken before TCRalphabeta/CD19-depleted stem cell transplant. The CDR3: CASSPRGPSDEQFF. The CDR3 nucleotides are TGTGCCAGCAGCCCCAGGGGCCCGTCGGATGAGCAGTTCTTC.